This is a list of T cell receptor beta chains from one sample in a study of prognosis after radiotherapy for stage I lung cancer. One entry per CDR3 protein, called by TCRdb with MiXCR from the multiplex PCR reads. There are fewer than 35,000 distinct CDR3 sequences in the sample; over 45% occur only once, and 15% to 20% lies in the top ten. The source was PBMCs, collected before or after stereotactic body radiation therapy (not recorded which). The receptor source for this set is a donor at least 50 years old with non-small cell lung cancer. Both conserved end residues are part of each CDR3. Each record gives: CDR3 DNA, CDR3 protein, D gene, J gene, V gene, clone size. D genes are given only for firm matches. A row's size may be missing; if present it is once, few, many or a size class.

DNA: TGCAGTGAGCTATATGACAGGGGGGGCTATGGCTACACATTC; CDR3: CSELYDRGGYGYTF; D: TRBD1; J: TRBJ1-2; V: TRBV20-1; size: once
DNA: TGTGCCAGCAGCTTGACCCCCTTGGCAACTGAAGCTTTCTTT; CDR3: CASSLTPLATEAFF; D: NA; J: TRBJ1-1; V: TRBV6-1; size: NA
DNA: TGTGCCAGCAGTTTGACGGGCTCACCCCTCCACTTT; CDR3: CASSLTGSPLHF; D: NA; J: TRBJ1-6; V: TRBV28; size: medium-sized
DNA: TGCAGTTTTCCGCGGGGTTCGGGAGATACCCAGTACTTC; CDR3: CSFPRGSGDTQYF; D: NA; J: TRBJ2-5; V: TRBV20-1; size: NA
DNA: TGTGCCAGCAGTGAAACCCCCGTACAGGGTCAGTACGAGCAGTACTTC; CDR3: CASSETPVQGQYEQYF; D: NA; J: TRBJ2-7; V: TRBV6-2/TRBV6-3; size: NA
DNA: TGCGCCAGCAGCTATGGGACCGATGGCGGGGAGCTGTTTTTT; CDR3: CASSYGTDGGELFF; D: NA; J: TRBJ2-2; V: TRBV5-1; size: medium-sized
DNA: TGCGCCAGCAGCTTGTCCCCCGGGACTAGCGGGAGTGATCAGTTCTTC; CDR3: CASSLSPGTSGSDQFF; D: TRBD2; J: TRBJ2-1; V: TRBV5-1; size: NA
DNA: TGTGCCTGGGACAAGGGGTTGAGAAACACCATATATTTT; CDR3: CAWDKGLRNTIYF; D: NA; J: TRBJ1-3; V: TRBV30; size: medium-sized
DNA: TGCGCCAGCAGCACCCAGCCTAGCGGGAGCGCCTACAATGAGCAGTTCTTC; CDR3: CASSTQPSGSAYNEQFF; D: TRBD2; J: TRBJ2-1; V: TRBV5-1; size: many
DNA: TGTGCCAGCAGCTCCCTGACTAGCGGTAGTAGGGTCAATGAGCAGTTCTTC; CDR3: CASSSLTSGSRVNEQFF; D: TRBD2; J: TRBJ2-1; V: TRBV7-2; size: NA
DNA: TGTGCCAGCAGTGGTCCGGGCGGGCCTGAACCTTTCTTT; CDR3: CASSGPGGPEPFF; D: NA; J: TRBJ1-1; V: TRBV28; size: NA